This TCR beta chain was recovered during a study of T cells in Graves' hyperthyroidism and ophthalmopathy. From RNA transcripts, TCR beta CDR3 regions were amplified. The HTBI primer set drove a first-round RT-PCR of the TCR CDR3. TCRdb fed the multiplex PCR reads into MiXCR, producing one record per CDR3 protein. This sample carries around 340,000 distinct CDR3 sequences, about 18% of them seen once, and the ten largest clones take around 35%. Subjects aged 18 to 65 presented with newly diagnosed hyperthyroidism of less than 2 months' duration. Uncontrolled infection, other autoimmune disease, pregnancy or lactation disqualified patients from enrolment. On the basis of clinical symptoms, serum thyroxine and TRAb, thyroid ultrasound and orbital computed tomography, diagnoses were made. A 10 ml volume of fresh peripheral blood provided the PBMCs. In this sample, this clonotype turned up a few times.

Trimming cost V 3 bases and J 1 base, with 15 bases left between them. CDR3 length equals 15 residues. CDR1 is DFQATT, CDR2 SNEGSKA, per germline (reference sequence). Input material: blood. The chain has TRBV20-1 and TRBJ1-2; possible D gene TRBD1, 5 bases. This TCR derives from a woman in her twenties or thirties with Graves' hyperthyroidism that later progressed to Graves' ophthalmopathy. The CDR3 DNA reads TGCAGTGCTAGTGGGGGACGAGAAAATAACTATGGCTACACCTTC. Protein: CSASGGRENNYGYTF.